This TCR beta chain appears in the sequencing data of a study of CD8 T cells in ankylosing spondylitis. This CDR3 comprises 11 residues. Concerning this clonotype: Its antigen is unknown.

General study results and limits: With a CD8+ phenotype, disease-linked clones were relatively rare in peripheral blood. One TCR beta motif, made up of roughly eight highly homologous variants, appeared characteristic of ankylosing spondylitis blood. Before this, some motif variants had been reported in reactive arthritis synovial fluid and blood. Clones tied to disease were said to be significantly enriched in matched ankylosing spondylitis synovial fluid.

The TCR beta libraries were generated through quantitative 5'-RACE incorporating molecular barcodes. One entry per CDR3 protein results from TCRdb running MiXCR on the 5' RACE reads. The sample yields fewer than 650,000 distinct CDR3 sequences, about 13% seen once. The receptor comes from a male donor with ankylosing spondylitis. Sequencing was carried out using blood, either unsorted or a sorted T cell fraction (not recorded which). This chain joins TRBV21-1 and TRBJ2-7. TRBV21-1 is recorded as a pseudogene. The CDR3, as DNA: TGTGCCAGCAGCAAACACTACGAGCAGTACGTC. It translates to CASSKHYEQYV.